Sequencing of this TCR beta chain was carried out in a study of T-cell reconstitution after alpha-beta-depleted transplantation in children. Preparation of the TCRbeta library was carried out with unique molecular identifiers. TCRdb processed the PCR reads anew with MiXCR; each CDR3 protein has one entry. Among about 460,000 distinct CDR3 sequences listed, roughly 10% were seen once. The CDR3 is 14 residues long. CDR1 is SNHLY, CDR2 FYNNEI, per germline. Trimming removed 6 bases from V and 5 bases from J, with 14 bases in between. In its sample, this clonotype was seen many times. Its antigen remains unidentified. General study findings and limits: It was newly produced T cells that mostly accounted for T-cell counts and diversity one year after transplant. From surviving recipient T cells and thymic progenitors came the high day-60 TCRbeta diversity observed in some patients.

The chain has TRBV2 and TRBJ2-1; TRBD1 is a possible D gene (6 bases). The source material was PBMCs, sampled before TCRalphabeta/CD19-depleted stem cell transplant. The sequence was obtained from a child between 2 and 9 years old with inherited bone marrow failure, due to receive a stem cell transplant. The CDR3 bases are TGTGCCAGCAGATCGAGGGGGTCCAACAATGAGCAGTTCTTC. Translation gives CASRSRGSNNEQFF.